A single sample gave rise to the 23 T cell receptor beta chains below, sequenced in a study of Ad26.COV2.S vaccination and SARS-CoV-2 variants. Treatment: around 19 received Ad26.COV2.S at low or high dose, single or two shots; about 5 received placebo; per-sample allocation not given. Repertoires come from day 63 after the first vaccine or placebo injection. Sequencing used immunoSEQ multiplex PCR; TCRdb keeps in-frame clones, though not all of them. The sample consists of about 480,000 clones, roughly nine tenths of them appearing once. Sequencing used peripheral blood, obtained in a trial of Ad26.COV2.S vaccine versus placebo. These receptors all come from a person aged 18 to 59 who received the Ad26.COV2.S COVID-19 vaccine or a placebo.

The CDR3 DNA reads TGTGCCAGCAGCCAAGTAGGGTTCAGGGGCAGCACTGAAGCTTTCTTT. This gives the protein CASSQVGFRGSTEAFF. V and J are TRBV3-1 (or the pseudogene TRBV3-2) and TRBJ1-1; D is perhaps TRBD1 (6 bases). Germline V gene lookup returns CDR1 LGHDT and CDR2 YNNKEL (reference sequence). V gave up 1 base and J gave up 4 bases, with 16 bases separating them. This CDR3 is built from 16 residues.

V and J are TRBV7-6 and TRBJ2-5; possibly TRBD1 for D (6 bases). Germline V gene lookup returns CDR1 SGHVS and CDR2 FNYEAQ. Trimming left V 1 base short and J 5 bases short, with 8 bases between. CDR3 size: 13 residues. CDR3 in DNA: TGTGCCAGCAGCTTAGGACAGGTGGAGACCCAGTACTTC. Translating it yields CASSLGQVETQYF.

This sequence joins TRBV5-6 and TRBJ2-3, with a weak D call TRBD2 (6 bases). V was shortened by 1 base and J by 4 bases, with 19 bases between the two germline ends. The CDR3 sequence is 17 residues long. CDR1 is SGHDT and CDR2 is YYEEEE in the germline V gene. CDR3 protein: CASSLRVSGSTADTQYF. The CDR3 region has the DNA TGTGCCAGCAGCTTGCGGGTTTCCGGGAGTACGGCAGATACGCAGTATTTT.

V usage is TRBV10-3 and J usage is TRBJ2-1, with 9 bases fitting TRBD2. Germline assignment: CDR1 ENHRY and CDR2 SYGVKD. V was pared by 6 bases and J by 5 bases, with 14 bases of the junction left unmatched. The CDR3 is 17 amino acids. The CDR3 nucleotides read TGTGCCATCAGCGTGGGTTGGCTAGCGGGATTGGACAATGAGCAGTTCTTC. Translated: CAISVGWLAGLDNEQFF.

This chain links TRBV7-9 with TRBJ1-6; TRBD1 might be the D (5 bases). This CDR3 has 12 amino acids. V lost 5 bases to trimming and J lost 8 bases, with 7 bases between them. CDR1 is SEHNR and CDR2 is FQNEAQ in the germline V gene (reference sequence). The DNA of the CDR3 is TGTGCCAGCAGCCAAGGGGATTCACCCCTCCACTTT. Translated, it gives CASSQGDSPLHF.

A single count supports this clone. V gene TRBV5-4 combines with J gene TRBJ1-1; D remains unclear. V was shortened by 4 bases and J by 0 bases, with 7 bases between the two germline ends. CDR3 length: 13 residues. CDR1 and CDR2 (germline): SGHNT, YYREEE (reference sequence). CDR3 nucleotides: TGTGCCAGCAGCGCTTTATTGAACACTGAAGCTTTCTTT. It encodes CASSALLNTEAFF.

The rearrangement uses TRBV6-4 and TRBJ1-2; D possibly corresponds to TRBD1 (5 bases). Germline CDR1 is MRHNA and CDR2 is SNTAGT. The CDR3 covers 15 residues. The germline V and J ends were trimmed by 7 bases and 6 bases, with 21 bases remaining between them. The CDR3 protein is CASKWGVREGDGYTF. The CDR3 DNA reads as TGTGCCAGCAAATGGGGGGTAAGGGAAGGTGATGGCTACACCTTC.

In this sample, this clone turned up a few times. The J gene is TRBJ1-2, the V gene TRBV27; tentatively, D is TRBD1 (5 bases). This CDR3 contains 13 residues. Trimming stripped 4 bases from V and 5 bases from J, with 11 bases between. Germline V CDR1 and CDR2: MNHEY, SMNVEV (reference sequence). The CDR3 sequence: CASSSKGAYGYTF. The CDR3 nucleotides read TGTGCCAGCAGTTCCAAAGGGGCTTATGGCTACACCTTC.

The chain combines TRBV5-5 with TRBJ2-6, with D hard to call. V shed 4 bases and J shed 0 bases, with 11 bases lying between them. CDR1 and CDR2 from the germline V gene are SGHKS and YYEKEE (reference sequence). The length of the CDR3 is 16 residues. The CDR3 DNA reads TGTGCCAGCAGCCGGGCTCTTTCCTCTGGGGCCAACGTCCTGACTTTC. It codes for CASSRALSSGANVLTF. The entire variable domain, with the rest obtained from reference TRBV5-5 and TRBJ2-6, is as follows: DAGVTQSPTHLIKTRGQQVTLRCSPISGHKSVSWYQQVLGQGPQFIFQYYEKEERGRGNFPDRFSARQFPNYSSELNVNALLLGDSALYLCASSRALSSGANVLTFGAGSRLTVL.

In its sample, this clone was seen a few times. The V and J genes are TRBV20-1 and TRBJ2-1; 8 bases align to TRBD2. The CDR3 contains 11 residues. In germline, CDR1 is DFQATT, CDR2 SNEGSKA (reference sequence). V shed 5 bases and J 10 bases; nucleotides not matched to a gene: 4. DNA for the CDR3: TGCAGTGCTTATTCGGGGGGGGAGCAGTTCTTC. Protein sequence: CSAYSGGEQFF.

The chain employs TRBV24-1 and TRBJ2-1; D is uncertain. V lost 3 bases to trimming and J lost 0 bases, with 11 bases between them. Germline V gene lookup returns CDR1 KGHDR and CDR2 SFDVKD. CDR3 size: 16 residues. The CDR3 sequence is CATSDNTVTSYNEQFF. The CDR3 DNA sequence: TGTGCCACCAGTGATAATACAGTAACCTCCTACAATGAGCAGTTCTTC.

The CDR3 region has the DNA TGTGCCAGCAGCCAAGATTGGAGGGAGACCCAGTACTTC. Protein: CASSQDWRETQYF. The chain carries TRBV3-1 (or the pseudogene TRBV3-2) and TRBJ2-5; TRBD2 is a possible D gene (5 bases). Trimming shortened V by 0 bases and J by 5 bases, and 7 bases separated the two germline ends. The CDR3 runs to 13 residues. Germline CDR1 and CDR2: LGHDT and YNNKEL (reference sequence).

V gene TRBV5-1 combines with J gene TRBJ1-6; the match to TRBD1 covers 8 bases. Losses at the gene ends were 4 bases for V and 6 bases for J; bases not matched to a gene: 3. Germline V gene data show CDR1 as SGHRS and CDR2 as YFSETQ. The CDR3 is 14 residues long. CDR3 in DNA: TGCGCCAGCAGCCCCCAGGGGGCTAATTCACCCCTCCACTTT. It codes for CASSPQGANSPLHF.

This chain links TRBV23-1 with TRBJ1-4, with D unresolved. TRBV23-1 is an open reading frame, and its role is uncertain. Trimming left V 1 base short and J 6 bases short, with 9 bases between. CDR3 length: 14 amino acids. Here the CDR3 DNA reads TGCGCCAGCAGTCAATGTCAGGTTGATGAAAAACTGTTTTTT. It specifies CASSQCQVDEKLFF.

This clone was found a few times. The chain couples TRBV5-4 to TRBJ2-7; 8 bases are a match to TRBD1. Germline assignment: CDR1 SGHNT and CDR2 YYREEE (reference sequence). V shed 4 bases and J 2 bases; nucleotides not matched to a gene: 8. The length of the CDR3 is 15 residues. CDR3 sequence (DNA): TGTGCCAGCAGCAAGACAGGGGCGCGGGCCTACGAGCAGTACTTC. Translating it yields CASSKTGARAYEQYF.

The rearrangement joins TRBV30 to TRBJ1-2; D remains ambiguous. The CDR3 length is 12 residues. The germline V gene has CDR1 GTSNPN and CDR2 SVGIG (reference sequence). CDR3 in amino acids: CGLEWRAGGYTF. The CDR3 DNA follows: TGTGGCCTGGAATGGAGGGCGGGGGGCTACACCTTC.

Only a few counts were recorded for this clone. The gene calls are TRBV5-1 and TRBJ2-5; the D gene could be TRBD1 or TRBD2 (5 bases each). The CDR3 is 13 amino acids. From germline, CDR1 is SGHRS and CDR2 YFSETQ. Deletions cut 2 bases from V and 2 bases from J, with 7 bases between. The CDR3 nucleotides are TGCGCCAGCAGCTTAGAGGGGCAAGAGACCCAGTACTTC. Translating it yields CASSLEGQETQYF.

This clone came up a few times. The rearrangement joins TRBV3-1 (or the pseudogene TRBV3-2) to TRBJ1-1; the D gene is possibly TRBD1 (5 bases). The CDR3 spans 14 residues. Germline CDR1 and CDR2: LGHDT and YNNKEL (reference sequence). The V gene lost 1 base and the J gene lost 4 bases, with 10 bases spanning the gap. The CDR3 loop reads CASSQAGTVTEAFF. The CDR3 DNA reads as TGTGCCAGCAGCCAAGCGGGGACGGTCACTGAAGCTTTCTTT.

The rearrangement joins TRBV24-1 to TRBJ2-3; the D gene is possibly TRBD2 (5 bases). The germline CDR1 and CDR2 sequences are KGHDR and SFDVKD. The V end was cut by 11 bases, the J end by 4 bases, with 9 bases between. The CDR3 is made up of 11 amino acids. CDR3 DNA: TGTGCCATTAGCGAGTCAGATACGCAGTATTTT. Its protein product is CAISESDTQYF.

CDR3 coding DNA: TGTGCCAGCAGTGGACAGCGCCGGAGGGGCACTGAAGCTTTCTTT. Amino acids: CASSGQRRRGTEAFF. The chain links TRBV27 to TRBJ1-1; possible D gene TRBD1, 6 bases. Deletions cut 5 bases from V and 4 bases from J, with 17 bases between. This CDR3 has 15 residues. CDR1 and CDR2 (germline): MNHEY, SMNVEV (reference sequence).

This rearrangement joins TRBV11-2 to TRBJ2-7, with a weak D call TRBD2 (7 bases). The germline V gene has CDR1 SGHAT and CDR2 FQNNGV. The CDR3 is 13 amino acids. V lost 6 bases and J 6 bases, leaving 15 bases between the germline ends. The CDR3 DNA is TGTGCCAGCAGGAGTGGGGGGGGCGGCGAGCAGTACTTC. Amino acids: CASRSGGGGEQYF. Looking up the rest from reference TRBV11-2 and TRBJ2-7 gives the full variable domain: EAGVAQSPRYKIIEKRQSVAFWCNPISGHATLYWYQQILGQGPKLLIQFQNNGVVDDSQLPKDRFSAERLKGVDSTLKIQPAKLEDSAVYLCASRSGGGGEQYFGPGTRLTVT.

The J gene is TRBJ1-4, the V gene TRBV30; D remains ambiguous. V was shortened by 0 bases and J by 7 bases, with 12 bases between the two germline ends. The CDR3 runs 14 residues. Germline V lookup: CDR1 GTSNPN, CDR2 SVGIG (reference sequence). CDR3 sequence (DNA): TGTGCCTGGAGTGTGGATTGGCGGGGTGAAAAACTGTTTTTT. It is translated as CAWSVDWRGEKLFF.

This chain connects TRBV7-2 to TRBJ2-4; 9 bases agree with TRBD1. CDR3 length: 14 amino acids. The V gene's germline CDR1 is SGHTA and CDR2 FQGNSA. V shed 4 bases and J 7 bases; nucleotides not matched to a gene: 5. The CDR3 coding sequence is TGTGCCAGCAGCTCGGGACAGGGAGGGAACATTCAGTACTTC. This sequence encodes CASSSGQGGNIQYF.